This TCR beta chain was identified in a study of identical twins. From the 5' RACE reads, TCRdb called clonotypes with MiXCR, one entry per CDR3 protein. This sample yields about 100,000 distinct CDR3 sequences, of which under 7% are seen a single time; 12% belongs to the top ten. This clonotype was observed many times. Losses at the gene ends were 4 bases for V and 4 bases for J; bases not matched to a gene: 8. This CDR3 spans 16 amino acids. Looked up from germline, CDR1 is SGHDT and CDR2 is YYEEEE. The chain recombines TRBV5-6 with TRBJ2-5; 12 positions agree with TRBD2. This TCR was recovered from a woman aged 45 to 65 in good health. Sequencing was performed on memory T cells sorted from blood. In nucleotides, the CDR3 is TGTGCCAGCAGCCTGACTAGCGGGAGAGGGTCAGAGACCCAGTACTTC. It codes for CASSLTSGRGSETQYF.